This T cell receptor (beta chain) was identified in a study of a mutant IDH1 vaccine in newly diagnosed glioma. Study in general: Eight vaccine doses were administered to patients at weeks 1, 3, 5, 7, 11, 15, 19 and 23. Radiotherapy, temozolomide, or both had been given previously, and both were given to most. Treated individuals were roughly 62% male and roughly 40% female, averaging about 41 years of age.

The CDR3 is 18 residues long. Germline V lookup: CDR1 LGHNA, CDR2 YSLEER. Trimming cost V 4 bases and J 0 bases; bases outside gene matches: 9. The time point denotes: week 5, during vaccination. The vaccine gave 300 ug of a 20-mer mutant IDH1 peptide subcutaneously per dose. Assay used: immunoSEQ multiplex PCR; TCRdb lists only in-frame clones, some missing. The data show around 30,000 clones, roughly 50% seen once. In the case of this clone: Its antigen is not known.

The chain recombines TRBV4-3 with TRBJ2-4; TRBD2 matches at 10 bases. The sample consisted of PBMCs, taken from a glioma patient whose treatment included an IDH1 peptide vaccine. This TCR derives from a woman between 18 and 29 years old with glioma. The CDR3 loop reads CASSRTASGSEAKNIQYF. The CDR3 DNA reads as TGCGCCAGCAGCCGCACGGCTAGCGGGAGTGAAGCCAAAAACATTCAGTACTTC.